The 22 T cell receptor beta chains presented below share a single source sample, sequenced in a study of OX40 agonist ivuxolimab in advanced cancers. Clones were sequenced by immunoSEQ multiplex PCR, and TCRdb holds only the in-frame ones, with some missing. The sample carries some 44,000 clones, more than 80% recorded once. The sample was CD4+ or CD8+ T cells sorted from blood, taken in a trial of the OX40 agonist ivuxolimab. All receptors derive from an adult with an advanced solid tumor such as melanoma, head and neck, liver or kidney cancer.

The chain is built from TRBV9 and TRBJ2-7; TRBD2 matches at 7 bases. Per germline, CDR1 SGDLS and CDR2 YYNGEE. J was trimmed by 5 bases and V by 0 bases; bases with no gene match: 14. CDR3 size: 17 residues. CDR3 residues: CASSVGASGSLSHEQYF. The CDR3 DNA reads as TGTGCCAGCAGCGTAGGGGCTAGCGGATCCCTGTCCCACGAGCAGTACTTC.

The chain has TRBV11-2 and TRBJ1-3; maybe TRBD1 (5 bases). The ends were cut back, 5 bases at V and 0 bases at J, with 14 bases in the middle. Germline V gives CDR1 SGHAT, CDR2 FQNNGV. This CDR3 spans 16 amino acids. Here the CDR3 DNA reads TGTGCCAGCAGCCCGAACTGGGGGAGCTCTGGAAACACCATATATTTT. It yields the protein CASSPNWGSSGNTIYF. The entire variable domain, with the rest obtained from reference TRBV11-2 and TRBJ1-3, is as follows: EAGVAQSPRYKIIEKRQSVAFWCNPISGHATLYWYQQILGQGPKLLIQFQNNGVVDDSQLPKDRFSAERLKGVDSTLKIQPAKLEDSAVYLCASSPNWGSSGNTIYFGEGSWLTVV.

The chain joins TRBV11-2 to TRBJ2-7, with TRBD1 matching over 9 bases. The CDR3 extends over 16 amino acids. Trimming cost V 2 bases and J 4 bases; bases outside gene matches: 9. The germline CDR1 and CDR2 sequences are SGHAT and FQNNGV. The CDR3 reads CASSLRGQGVKYEQYF. CDR3 DNA sequence: TGTGCCAGCAGCTTACGGGGACAGGGCGTTAAGTACGAGCAGTACTTC.

The chain is built from TRBV28 and TRBJ1-3; 8 positions match TRBD1. CDR3 length: 14 amino acids. The trim removed 8 bases at V and 8 bases at J, leaving 11 bases unmatched. CDR1 and CDR2 (germline): MDHEN, SYDVKM. The CDR3 loop reads CASRGQGRTDTIYF. The CDR3 bases are TGTGCCAGCCGCGGACAGGGTCGTACAGACACCATATATTTT.

This chain links TRBV30 with TRBJ2-5; D ambiguous. There are 13 residues in the CDR3. CDR1 is GTSNPN, CDR2 SVGIG, per germline (reference sequence). The V end was cut by 0 bases, the J end by 5 bases, with 10 bases between. CDR3 DNA: TGTGCCTGGAGTGTAGGCAGGCTGGAGACCCAGTACTTC. It codes for CAWSVGRLETQYF.

This rearrangement joins TRBV6-1 to TRBJ2-1; TRBD1 matches at 7 bases. Germline values: CDR1 MNHNS, CDR2 SASEGT. This CDR3 region has 13 residues. V lost 6 bases to trimming and J lost 7 bases; unmatched junction nucleotides: 6. CDR3 residues: CASRSTGLNEQFF. The CDR3 DNA is TGTGCCAGCAGATCGACAGGGTTGAATGAGCAGTTCTTC.

The gene calls are TRBV2 and TRBJ1-3; TRBD1 might be the D (6 bases). Trimming stripped 4 bases from V and 4 bases from J, with 14 bases between. This CDR3 comprises 15 residues. Germline V gives CDR1 SNHLY, CDR2 FYNNEI. For the CDR3, the DNA is TGTGCCAGCAGTGTTTCGGGGGGCGAGGGAAACACCATATATTTT. Translation gives CASSVSGGEGNTIYF.

J is TRBJ1-5 and V is TRBV27; 8 nucleotides line up with TRBD1. Germline V gives CDR1 MNHEY, CDR2 SMNVEV (reference sequence). CDR3 length equals 15 residues. J was trimmed by 0 bases and V by 5 bases; bases with no gene match: 3. CDR3 sequence reads: CASSRQGTSNQPQHF. The CDR3 bases are TGTGCCAGCAGTCGACAGGGGACTAGCAATCAGCCCCAGCATTTT.

J is TRBJ2-7 and V is TRBV5-5, with D unresolved. The CDR3 loop spans 15 amino acids. V shed 0 bases and J shed 3 bases, with 13 bases lying between them. Germline CDR1 and CDR2: SGHKS and YYEKEE (reference sequence). As DNA, the CDR3 is TGTGCCAGCAGCTTGGAAGGGCTTTCCAACTACGAGCAGTACTTC. This sequence encodes CASSLEGLSNYEQYF. Drawing the rest from reference TRBV5-5 and TRBJ2-7, the complete variable domain is DAGVTQSPTHLIKTRGQQVTLRCSPISGHKSVSWYQQVLGQGPQFIFQYYEKEERGRGNFPDRFSARQFPNYSSELNVNALLLGDSALYLCASSLEGLSNYEQYFGPGTRLTVT.

This clone was detected once. This chain joins TRBV4-1 and TRBJ1-5; no clear D. The ends were cut back, 1 base at V and 9 bases at J, with 10 bases in the middle. Germline CDR1 MGHRA, CDR2 YSYEKL. CDR3 size: 13 residues. The chain's CDR3 is CASSQGAVGPQHF. The CDR3 nucleotides are TGCGCCAGCAGCCAAGGAGCCGTAGGGCCCCAGCATTTT.

This chain connects TRBV28 to TRBJ1-1, with D unclear. Germline V gene data show CDR1 as MDHEN and CDR2 as SYDVKM. CDR3 size: 13 residues. The ends were cut back, 3 bases at V and 1 base at J, with 6 bases in the middle. CDR3 amino acids: CASSFDGNTEAFF. CDR3 nucleotide sequence: TGTGCCAGCAGTTTTGACGGGAACACTGAAGCTTTCTTT.

As concerns this clone: A read error may account for a junction end that differs from germline. The CDR3 loop is CASFRGPAGASVLTF. The CDR3 DNA reads TGTGCCAGTTTTAGGGGCCCCGCTGGGGCCAGCGTCCTGACTTTC. The chain couples TRBV6-5 to TRBJ2-6; perhaps TRBD1 as D (5 bases). This CDR3 contains 15 residues. Germline CDR1 reads MNHEY; CDR2 reads SVGAGI.

This chain joins TRBV6-1 and TRBJ2-1; perhaps TRBD1 as D (6 bases). Trimming pared 4 bases from V and 4 bases from J, leaving 11 bases between. This CDR3 has 14 amino acids. Germline CDR1 reads MNHNS; CDR2 reads SASEGT. The CDR3 sequence: CASSVGQPYNEQFF. The CDR3 region has the DNA TGTGCCAGCAGTGTCGGACAGCCTTACAATGAGCAGTTCTTC.

The chain is built from TRBV27 and TRBJ2-5; D gene unclear. Trimming took 5 bases from V and 1 from J, leaving 8 bases between them. CDR1 and CDR2 from the germline V gene are MNHEY and SMNVEV (reference sequence). CDR3 length: 13 amino acids. CDR3 sequence reads: CASSPSRQETQYF. The DNA for the CDR3 is TGTGCCAGCAGTCCGAGCCGCCAAGAGACCCAGTACTTC.

The chain carries TRBV4-1 and TRBJ2-3; D is possibly TRBD1 (5 bases). Between the trimmed V and J ends, which lost 0 bases and 2 bases, there was a span of 15 bases. Germline loops: CDR1 MGHRA, CDR2 YSYEKL. There are 17 residues in the CDR3. CDR3 DNA: TGCGCCAGCAGCCAAGATGGGGCCGGGTATCACACAGATACGCAGTATTTT. Translating gives CASSQDGAGYHTDTQYF.

This chain links TRBV28 with TRBJ2-3, with D possibly matching TRBD1 (6 bases). The V gene's germline CDR1 is MDHEN and CDR2 SYDVKM. The CDR3 runs 13 residues. V lost 2 bases and J lost 8, with 11 bases in between. CDR3 residues: CASSLGTPGTQYF. In nucleotides, the CDR3 is TGTGCCAGCAGTTTAGGGACACCGGGTACGCAGTATTTT.

The genes are TRBV13 and TRBJ2-1; TRBD2 agrees at 7 bases. The CDR3 is 16 amino acids. The ends lost 5 bases at V and 3 bases at J; junction bases unmatched: 10. CDR1 and CDR2 from the germline V gene are PRHDT and FYEKMQ (reference sequence). CDR3 coding DNA: TGTGCCAGCAGCGCCCGACTAGCCTTAGACTACAATGAGCAGTTCTTC. Residues: CASSARLALDYNEQFF.

This clone has just one count. The rearrangement joins TRBV7-2 to TRBJ1-2; unclear D gene. V dropped 4 bases and J dropped 7 bases, with 10 bases sitting between them. The CDR3 is 12 residues long. Germline V lookup: CDR1 SGHTA, CDR2 FQGNSA. The DNA for the CDR3 is TGTGCCAGCAGCTCTATCAGTGGTGGCTACACCTTC. Its protein product is CASSSISGGYTF.

V and J are TRBV30 and TRBJ2-4, with a possible D match to TRBD1 (6 bases). Germline V CDR1 and CDR2: GTSNPN, SVGIG (reference sequence). The CDR3 length is 18 residues. V lost 4 bases and J lost 3, with 25 bases in between. The CDR3, as DNA: TGTGCCTGGACACCTGCGGGTTTGGGGGCGGTTGTCAAAAACATTCAGTACTTC. It specifies CAWTPAGLGAVVKNIQYF.

The chain uses TRBV7-6 and TRBJ2-1, with D unresolved. CDR1 is SGHVS and CDR2 is FNYEAQ in the germline V gene. Trimming pared 0 bases from V and 4 bases from J, leaving 4 bases between. This CDR3 region has 13 residues. The CDR3 sequence: CASSLAEYNEQFF. Here the CDR3 DNA reads TGTGCCAGCAGCTTAGCCGAATACAATGAGCAGTTCTTC.

This chain links TRBV19 with TRBJ2-4; D perhaps matches TRBD1 (6 bases). V lost 6 bases, J lost 0 bases, and 15 bases lay in between. This CDR3 comprises 16 residues. Germline assignment: CDR1 LNHDA and CDR2 SQIVND (reference sequence). For the CDR3, the DNA is TGTGCCAGTAGGATGAGGGCAGGGGAAGCCAAAAACATTCAGTACTTC. It specifies CASRMRAGEAKNIQYF.

The CDR3 DNA sequence: TGCGCCAGCAGCCCCGGGACTGCCGCCTCTGGAAACACCATATATTTT. Amino acid sequence: CASSPGTAASGNTIYF. V gene TRBV5-1 combines with J gene TRBJ1-3, with D possibly matching TRBD1 (5 bases). V was trimmed by 4 bases and J by 0 bases, leaving 14 bases between them. The germline V gene encodes CDR1 SGHRS and CDR2 YFSETQ. The CDR3 sequence is 16 residues long. Supplemented by reference TRBV5-1 and TRBJ1-3, the full variable domain reads KAGVTQTPRYLIKTRGQQVTLSCSPISGHRSVSWYQQTPGQGLQFLFEYFSETQRNKGNFPGRFSGRQFSNSRSEMNVSTLELGDSALYLCASSPGTAASGNTIYFGEGSWLTVV.